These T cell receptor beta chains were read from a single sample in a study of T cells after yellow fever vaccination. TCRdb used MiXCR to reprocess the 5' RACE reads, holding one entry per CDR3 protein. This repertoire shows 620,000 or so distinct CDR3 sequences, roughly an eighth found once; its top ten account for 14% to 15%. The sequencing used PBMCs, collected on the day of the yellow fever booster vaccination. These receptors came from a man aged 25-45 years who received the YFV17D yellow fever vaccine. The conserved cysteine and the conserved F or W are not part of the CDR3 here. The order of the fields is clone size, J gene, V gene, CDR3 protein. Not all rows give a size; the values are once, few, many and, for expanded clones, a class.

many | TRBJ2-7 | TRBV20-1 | SASRPSAPYEQY
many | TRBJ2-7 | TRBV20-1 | SARDPGQGVYEQY
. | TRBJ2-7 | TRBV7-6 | ASSLARRGLVGEQY
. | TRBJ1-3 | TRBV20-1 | SAVTGLGNTIY
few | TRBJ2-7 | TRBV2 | ASGALSYEQY
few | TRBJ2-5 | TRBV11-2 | ASSLILGDGQAETQY
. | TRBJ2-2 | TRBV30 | AWSTIRGARGWELF
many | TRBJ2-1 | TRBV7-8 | ASSLSLPSYNEQF
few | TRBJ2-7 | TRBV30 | ARASSPYEQY
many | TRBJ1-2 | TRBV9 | ASSPSDSPNYGYT